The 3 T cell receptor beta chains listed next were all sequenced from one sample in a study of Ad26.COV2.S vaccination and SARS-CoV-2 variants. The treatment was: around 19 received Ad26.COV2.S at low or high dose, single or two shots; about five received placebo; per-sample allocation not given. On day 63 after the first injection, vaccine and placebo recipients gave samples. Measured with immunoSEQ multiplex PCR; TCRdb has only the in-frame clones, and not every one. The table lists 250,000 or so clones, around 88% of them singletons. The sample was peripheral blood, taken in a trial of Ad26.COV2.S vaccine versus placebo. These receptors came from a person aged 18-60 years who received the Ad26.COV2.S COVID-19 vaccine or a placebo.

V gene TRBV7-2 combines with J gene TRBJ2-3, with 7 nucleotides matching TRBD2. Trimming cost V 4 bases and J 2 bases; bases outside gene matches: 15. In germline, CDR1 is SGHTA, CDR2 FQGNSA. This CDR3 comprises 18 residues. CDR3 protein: CASSSGLAESINTDTQYF. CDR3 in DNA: TGTGCCAGCAGCTCTGGGCTAGCGGAATCGATCAACACAGATACGCAGTATTTT.

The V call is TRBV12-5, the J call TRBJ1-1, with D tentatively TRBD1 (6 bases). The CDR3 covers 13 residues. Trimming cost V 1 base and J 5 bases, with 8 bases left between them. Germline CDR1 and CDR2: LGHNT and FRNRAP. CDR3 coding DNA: TGTGCTAGTGGTTTGGGAGGGGGAACTGAAGCTTTCTTT. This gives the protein CASGLGGGTEAFF.

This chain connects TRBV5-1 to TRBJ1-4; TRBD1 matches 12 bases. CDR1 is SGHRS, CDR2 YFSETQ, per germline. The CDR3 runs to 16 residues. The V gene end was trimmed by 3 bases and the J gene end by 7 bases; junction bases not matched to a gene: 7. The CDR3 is CASSSGQGAPSEKLFF. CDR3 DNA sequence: TGCGCCAGCAGCTCGGGACAGGGGGCGCCTAGTGAAAAACTGTTTTTT.